A selection of T cell receptor beta chains follows, all from one sample in a study of blood T cell repertoires in COVID-19. Libraries were prepared by immunoSEQ multiplex PCR; TCRdb keeps only in-frame clonotypes and omits some of them. The repertoire holds some 64,000 clones, with roughly 73% as singletons. Sequencing input: peripheral blood. The origin of the receptors is a woman aged 55-69 years with acute or convalescent COVID-19. Each CDR3 is given with its conserved first and last residue. A D gene is named only where the DNA matches it firmly. Rows give clone size only sometimes, using once, few, many, or a class for an expanded clone.

J,size,D,V,DNA,CDR3
TRBJ1-6,few,TRBD1,TRBV30,TGTGCCTGGAGTGTCGGGACAGGGGGCAGTTCACCCCTCCACTTT,CAWSVGTGGSSPLHF
TRBJ1-1,-,TRBD1,TRBV18,TGTGCCAGCTCACCACCGACAGGGAAGAATGAAGCTTTCTTT,CASSPPTGKNEAFF
TRBJ2-7,-,-,TRBV12-3/TRBV12-4,TGTGCCAGCATGGGACTCGCCTACGAGCAGTACTTC,CASMGLAYEQYF
TRBJ1-1,-,TRBD1,TRBV7-9,TGTGCCAGCAGCCCCACAGGGGGAACAGGCAACACTGAAGCTTTCTTT,CASSPTGGTGNTEAFF
TRBJ1-1,-,TRBD1,TRBV20-1,TGCAGTGCTAGTGAGGGGGCGAGCACTGAAGCTTTCTTT,CSASEGASTEAFF
TRBJ2-2,few,-,TRBV7-6,TGTGCCAGCGCTCGGGACACCACCGGGGAGCTGTTTTTT,CASARDTTGELFF
TRBJ2-2,-,-,TRBV7-2,TGTGCCAGCAGCTTAGCCCGAGTCTCCGGGGAGCTGTTTTTT,CASSLARVSGELFF
TRBJ2-2,-,-,TRBV27,TGTGCCAGCAGTTCCCTCGCCGGGGAGCTGTTTTTT,CASSSLAGELFF
TRBJ1-2,-,-,TRBV29-1,TGCAGCACCGACCGGGGTTCTCCTTATGGCTACACCTTC,CSTDRGSPYGYTF
TRBJ2-7,once,-,TRBV7-3,TGTGCCGGCAGCTTAGGCCCCCCCTACGAGCAGTACTTC,CAGSLGPPYEQYF
TRBJ1-2,once,-,TRBV19,TGTGCCAGTAGTATTTGGATGGGCCGGGAGGGCTACACCTTC,CASSIWMGREGYTF
TRBJ2-7,once,-,TRBV2,TGTGCCAGACGGAGGGTGACAGGGAGCTCCTACGAGCAGTACTTC,CARRRVTGSSYEQYF
TRBJ2-1,-,-,TRBV29-1,TGCAGCGTGAAGGCGGACAGCTCCTACAATGAGCAGTTCTTC,CSVKADSSYNEQFF
TRBJ2-4,-,-,TRBV12-3/TRBV12-4,TGTGCCACCCTAGCCAAAAACATTCAGTACTTC,CATLAKNIQYF
TRBJ1-2,few,-,TRBV5-1,TGCGCCAGCAGCTTAGACAGCCCGGGCGGTGGACATGGCTACACCTTC,CASSLDSPGGGHGYTF
TRBJ2-7,-,-,TRBV30,TGTGCCTGGAGTGCGTATTACGAGCAGTACTTC,CAWSAYYEQYF
TRBJ2-5,once,-,TRBV27,TGTGCCAGCAGTTTGGGCCAGACAGAGACCCAGTACTTC,CASSLGQTETQYF
TRBJ1-1,-,-,TRBV10-3,TGTGCCATCAACGGCCGCCAGGACACTGAAGCTTTCTTT,CAINGRQDTEAFF
TRBJ2-7,-,TRBD1,TRBV7-8,TGTGCCAGCAGCTCCCGGACAGGGGTCCACGAGCAGTACTTC,CASSSRTGVHEQYF
TRBJ2-7,-,TRBD2,TRBV5-1,TGCGCCAGCAGCTTCGGGCTAGCGGACTCCTACGAGCAGTACTTC,CASSFGLADSYEQYF
TRBJ2-1,-,-,TRBV2,TGTGCCAGCCTGGCGGAGATTGTAGACAATGAGCAGTTCTTC,CASLAEIVDNEQFF
TRBJ1-2,-,-,TRBV13,TGTGCCAGCAGCGGTGGGGAGTACTATGGCTACACCTTC,CASSGGEYYGYTF
TRBJ2-7,-,-,TRBV15,TGTGCCACCAGCAGCAATTCCTACGAGCAGTACTTC,CATSSNSYEQYF
TRBJ2-1,-,-,TRBV11-2,TGTGCCAGCAGCTTACCGGGAAGGTCCAATGAGCAGTTCTTC,CASSLPGRSNEQFF
TRBJ2-1,-,-,TRBV12-3/TRBV12-4,TGTGCCAGCAGTTTTTCGTCCAATGAGCAGTTCTTC,CASSFSSNEQFF
TRBJ2-2,-,-,TRBV5-1,TGCGCCAGCAGCTTGAGGGCTAGCGCCGGCACCGGGGAGCTGTTTTTT,CASSLRASAGTGELFF
TRBJ1-2,-,-,TRBV5-6,TGTGCCAGCAGCCCCCTGGACAGATATGGCTACACCTTC,CASSPLDRYGYTF
TRBJ1-2,-,-,TRBV6-5,TGTGCCAGCAGGATTTCACAGGGCGTTGTGAGTGGCTACACCTTC,CASRISQGVVSGYTF
TRBJ2-1,-,-,TRBV7-9,TGTGCCAGCAGCTTCAGCGATTTTTCCTACAATGAGCAGTTCTTC,CASSFSDFSYNEQFF
TRBJ2-7,-,TRBD1,TRBV2,TGTGCCAGCAGTGAGAACAGGGGGCGGAACGAGCAGTACTTC,CASSENRGRNEQYF
TRBJ1-2,-,TRBD1,TRBV7-9,TGTGCCAGCAGCTTAACCCGGACAGGTGCTTATGGCTACACCTTC,CASSLTRTGAYGYTF
TRBJ2-5,-,-,TRBV3-1/TRBV3-2,TGTGCCAGCAGCCAGGTCCGAACCGGGACCCAGTACTTC,CASSQVRTGTQYF
TRBJ1-1,-,TRBD1,TRBV19,TGTGCCAGTATAAGACAGGGACAGAACACTGAAGCTTTCTTT,CASIRQGQNTEAFF
TRBJ1-2,-,-,TRBV7-8,TGTGCCAGCAGCTTAACATCAAATCGGGGTTCCTATGGCTACACCTTC,CASSLTSNRGSYGYTF
TRBJ1-6,-,-,TRBV25-1,TGTGCCAGCAGTGCCCTCGCGGGGCGGACTAATTCACCCCTCCACTTT,CASSALAGRTNSPLHF
TRBJ1-3,-,TRBD1,TRBV9,TGTGCCAGCAGCTCAACGGGACAGGGGACCGGAAACACCATATATTTT,CASSSTGQGTGNTIYF
TRBJ2-3,-,TRBD1,TRBV5-8,TGTGCCAGCAGTTGGGACAGGGGGACAGATACGCAGTATTTT,CASSWDRGTDTQYF
TRBJ2-2,few,-,TRBV7-9,TGTGCCAGCAGCCCCTACACCGGGGAGCTGTTTTTT,CASSPYTGELFF
TRBJ2-7,medium-sized,-,TRBV7-9,TGTGCCAGCACAGGGGACTCCTACGAGCAGTACTTC,CASTGDSYEQYF
TRBJ1-2,-,-,TRBV4-1,TGCGCCAGCAGCCAAGGGGACGGGGGGGGTTATGGCTACACCTTC,CASSQGDGGGYGYTF
TRBJ2-3,-,-,TRBV7-8,TGTGCCAGCAGCCACGTCGTAGGGGGGGCTAATACGCAGTATTTT,CASSHVVGGANTQYF
TRBJ1-2,-,TRBD1,TRBV5-6,TGTGCCAGCAGCCCCGACAGGGGGGGAACTAACTATGGCTACACCTTC,CASSPDRGGTNYGYTF
TRBJ1-2,-,TRBD1,TRBV27,TGTGCCAGCAGTTCCGGGACAGGGAATGGCTACACCTTC,CASSSGTGNGYTF
TRBJ1-2,-,TRBD1,TRBV11-2,TGTGCCAGCAGCCCCGGACAGGGCGGCTATGGCTACACCTTC,CASSPGQGGYGYTF
TRBJ2-3,-,-,TRBV5-1,TGCGCCAGCAGCAACAGGGCCACAGATACGCAGTATTTT,CASSNRATDTQYF
TRBJ2-3,-,-,TRBV4-2,TGTGCCAGCAGCCCTTCGGACAGTAGCACAGATACGCAGTATTTT,CASSPSDSSTDTQYF
TRBJ1-5,-,-,TRBV6-1,TGTGCCAGCAGTGAGGGGGGACGCCGCCACAATCAGCCCCAGCATTTT,CASSEGGRRHNQPQHF
TRBJ1-1,-,-,TRBV30,TGTGCCTGCTACAGGAGAAACACTGAAGCTTTCTTT,CACYRRNTEAFF
TRBJ1-2,-,TRBD1,TRBV6-5,TGTGCCAGCAGCCCCTCTGGACAGGGGTATGGCTACACCTTC,CASSPSGQGYGYTF
TRBJ2-7,-,TRBD2,TRBV27,TGTGCCAGCAGTGCCCTCATTAGCGGGGGTTCCTCCTACGAGCAGTACTTC,CASSALISGGSSYEQYF
TRBJ2-3,-,TRBD2,TRBV19,TGTGCCAGTAGCAATGGGCTAGCGGGGCCCACAGATACGCAGTATTTT,CASSNGLAGPTDTQYF